This entry lists 15 T cell receptor beta chains sequenced from one sample in a study of shared clonotypes between healthy human individuals (dated by TCRdb to about 2020). CD8 naive samples were CD45RO-negative cells positively selected for CCR7, giving a CD45RA+CCR7+ population that excluded TemRA cells. Library preparation was by the immunoSEQ multiplex PCR assay. TCRdb provides this immuneACCESS table in a form limited to in-frame rearrangements. Some clones are lacking; in checked studies, under half of them reflect an unresolved V gene, and why the rest are absent is not known. This sample holds roughly 890,000 clones; 80% to 95% were observed only once. The ten largest clones capture nearly 25% of the sample. Sequenced material: naive CD8+ T cells sorted from blood. The cell subset or site label on this specimen signifies: CD45RA+CCR7+. These receptor sequences come from a young man in good health.

This chain joins TRBV4-2 and TRBJ1-5, with D uncertain. The CDR3 has 15 amino acids. V lost 1 base to trimming and J lost 1 base, with 8 bases between them. The germline CDR1 and CDR2 sequences are LGHNA and YNFKEQ. CDR3 loop: CASSQVVMSNQPQHF. The CDR3 DNA is TGTGCCAGCAGCCAAGTAGTGATGAGCAATCAGCCCCAGCATTTT.

There are a few counts of this clone. This sequence joins TRBV14 and TRBJ2-7; no definite D call. The germline CDR1 and CDR2 sequences are SGHDN and FVKESK. CDR3 size: 11 residues. Trimming shortened V by 1 base and J by 11 bases, and 9 bases separated the two germline ends. CDR3 sequence reads: CASSQVPEKYF. The CDR3 DNA is TGTGCCAGCAGCCAAGTGCCAGAAAAGTACTTC.

The chain has TRBV5-6 and TRBJ2-7, with TRBD1 as a possible D gene (5 bases). CDR3 length equals 13 residues. CDR1 is SGHDT, CDR2 YYEEEE, per germline. The V and J ends lost 4 bases and 2 bases respectively, with 10 bases between them. The CDR3 region has the DNA TGTGCCAGCAGCCCAGGACAAACCTACGAGCAGTACTTC. It yields the protein CASSPGQTYEQYF. Looking up the rest from reference TRBV5-6 and TRBJ2-7 gives the full variable domain: DAGVTQSPTHLIKTRGQQVTLRCSPKSGHDTVSWYQQALGQGPQFIFQYYEEEERQRGNFPDRFSGHQFPNYSSELNVNALLLGDSALYLCASSPGQTYEQYFGPGTRLTVT.

CDR3 in DNA: TGTGCCAGTAGTATAGATGGTAGCTCCTTTTACAATGAGCAGTTCTTC. Translation gives CASSIDGSSFYNEQFF. This chain uses TRBV19 with TRBJ2-1; no reliable D call. CDR1 is LNHDA and CDR2 is SQIVND in the germline V gene (reference sequence). V was pared by 0 bases and J by 4 bases, with 13 bases between. This CDR3 spans 16 amino acids.

The chain has TRBV9 and TRBJ2-3; D possibly corresponds to TRBD2 (6 bases). Between the trimmed V and J ends, which lost 0 bases and 4 bases, there was a span of 15 bases. Germline lookup yields CDR1 SGDLS and CDR2 YYNGEE. The CDR3 is 16 residues long. CDR3 loop: CASSVARGRWADTQYF. The CDR3 nucleotides read TGTGCCAGCAGCGTAGCTCGAGGGAGGTGGGCAGATACGCAGTATTTT.

The CDR3 nucleotides are TGCGCCAGCAGCTTGAGTCTCGGCTTAGACTCTGGCTACACCTTC. Translating it yields CASSLSLGLDSGYTF. This chain connects TRBV5-1 to TRBJ1-2, with unresolved D. Germline V CDR1 and CDR2: SGHRS, YFSETQ. Deletions cut 1 base from V and 7 bases from J, with 17 bases between. The CDR3 totals 15 residues.

The genes are TRBV15 and TRBJ2-2; unclear D gene. The CDR3 consists of 15 residues. Between the trimmed V and J ends, which lost 5 bases and 5 bases, there was a span of 15 bases. Germline loops: CDR1 LNHNV, CDR2 YYDKDF (reference sequence). CDR3 DNA: TGTGCCACCAGCGCGGACCCCGAAAGGACCGGGGAGCTGTTTTTT. Translated: CATSADPERTGELFF.

The chain has TRBV5-5 and TRBJ1-1; D gene ambiguous. V was pared by 0 bases and J by 0 bases, with 6 bases between. This CDR3 comprises 14 residues. Per the germline V gene, CDR1 is SGHKS and CDR2 is YYEKEE (reference sequence). CDR3 sequence (DNA): TGTGCCAGCAGCTTGGGGTTCGTGAACACTGAAGCTTTCTTT. Translated: CASSLGFVNTEAFF.

About this clone itself: Other nucleotide sequences in the sample specify the same CDR3. The V call is TRBV7-9, the J call TRBJ2-2; D is unclear. This CDR3 is built from 13 residues. The ends were cut back, 4 bases at V and 5 bases at J, with 8 bases in the middle. In germline, CDR1 is SEHNR, CDR2 FQNEAQ (reference sequence). The CDR3 sequence is CASSSTETGELFF. For the CDR3, the DNA is TGTGCCAGCAGCTCGACTGAGACCGGGGAGCTGTTTTTT. Using reference TRBV7-9 and TRBJ2-2 for the parts outside the CDR3, the full variable domain is DTGVSQNPRHKITKRGQNVTFRCDPISEHNRLYWYRQTLGQGPEFLTYFQNEAQLEKSRLLSDRFSAERPKGSFSTLEIQRTEQGDSAMYLCASSSTETGELFFGEGSRLTVL.

This chain joins TRBV5-1 and TRBJ2-7; the D is unclear. Looked up from germline, CDR1 is SGHRS and CDR2 is YFSETQ. Trimming removed 0 bases at V and 2 bases at J, with 12 bases between. The CDR3 length is 15 residues. CDR3 in DNA: TGCGCCAGCAGCTTGGTACAGCGTGGGCCCTACGAGCAGTACTTC. Translation: CASSLVQRGPYEQYF.

The chain has TRBV27 and TRBJ1-1, with a possible D match to TRBD1 (6 bases). Per germline, CDR1 MNHEY and CDR2 SMNVEV (reference sequence). The V and J ends lost 0 bases and 0 bases respectively, with 11 bases between them. CDR3 length equals 16 residues. In DNA form, the CDR3 reads TGTGCCAGCAGTTTATCGCTTCACAGGGTGAACACTGAAGCTTTCTTT. This encodes CASSLSLHRVNTEAFF.

This chain connects TRBV13 to TRBJ2-5; tentative D call: TRBD2 (6 bases). Germline V CDR1 and CDR2: PRHDT, FYEKMQ (reference sequence). This CDR3 region has 14 residues. V dropped 6 bases and J dropped 5 bases, with 16 bases sitting between them. The CDR3 spells CASSRESIGETQYF. The DNA for the CDR3 is TGTGCCAGCAGTCGGGAGAGTATTGGGGAGACCCAGTACTTC.

This rearrangement joins TRBV6-1 to TRBJ2-1; no clear D. CDR1 MNHNS and CDR2 SASEGT come from the germline V gene. CDR3 size: 13 residues. V was clipped by 7 bases and J by 7 bases, with 14 bases between them. CDR3 in amino acids: CASNPMVTNEQFF. DNA for the CDR3: TGTGCCAGCAATCCGATGGTGACGAATGAGCAGTTCTTC.

The sample holds one count of this clone. The chain employs TRBV5-6 and TRBJ1-1, with a weak D call TRBD1 (5 bases). The germline gives CDR1 SGHDT, CDR2 YYEEEE. Trimming cost V 4 bases and J 4 bases, with 20 bases left between them. CDR3 length equals 16 residues. The CDR3: CASSPGFGGVGTEAFF. DNA for the CDR3: TGTGCCAGCAGCCCCGGTTTTGGAGGGGTGGGCACTGAAGCTTTCTTT.

V is TRBV7-9 and J is TRBJ1-1; possible D gene TRBD1, 5 bases. The CDR3 consists of 18 residues. The germline V and J ends were trimmed by 4 bases and 0 bases, with 21 bases remaining between them. From germline, CDR1 is SEHNR and CDR2 FQNEAQ (reference sequence). The CDR3, as DNA: TGTGCCAGCAGCTCCCCCGGAGGAGAGTGGGGCATGAACACTGAAGCTTTCTTT. As protein: CASSSPGGEWGMNTEAFF.